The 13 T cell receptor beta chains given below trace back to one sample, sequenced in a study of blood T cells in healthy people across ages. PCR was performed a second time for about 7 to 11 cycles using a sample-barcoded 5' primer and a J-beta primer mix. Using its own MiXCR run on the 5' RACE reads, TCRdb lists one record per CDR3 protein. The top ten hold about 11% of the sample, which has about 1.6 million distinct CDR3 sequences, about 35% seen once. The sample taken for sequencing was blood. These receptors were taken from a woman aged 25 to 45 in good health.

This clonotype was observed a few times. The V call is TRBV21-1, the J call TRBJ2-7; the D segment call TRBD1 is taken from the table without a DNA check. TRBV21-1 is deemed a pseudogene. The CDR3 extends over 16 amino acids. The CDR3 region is CASSKAMTGGKDEQYF. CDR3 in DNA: TGTGCCAGCAGCAAAGCCATGACAGGGGGGAAGGACGAGCAGTACTTC.

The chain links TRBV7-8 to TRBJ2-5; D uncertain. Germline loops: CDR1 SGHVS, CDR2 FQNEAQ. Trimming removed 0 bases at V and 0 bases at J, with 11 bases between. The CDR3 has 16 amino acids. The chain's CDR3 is CASSLAIWNHQETQYF. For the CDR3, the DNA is TGTGCCAGCAGCTTAGCCATTTGGAACCACCAAGAGACCCAGTACTTC.

CDR3 residues: CASSRYRDLSTDTQYF. Here the CDR3 DNA reads TGTGCCAGCAGTCGATACAGGGACCTGAGCACAGATACGCAGTATTTT. The chain joins TRBV27 to TRBJ2-3, with D perhaps TRBD1 (6 bases). Germline V gene sequence: CDR1 MNHEY, CDR2 SMNVEV (reference sequence). With 5 bases removed from V and 0 bases from J, the gap between germline ends came to 15 bases. This CDR3 spans 16 amino acids.

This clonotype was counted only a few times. CDR3: CASSIRQSRTDTQYF. The CDR3 region has the DNA TGCGCCAGCAGCATACGACAGAGTAGGACAGATACGCAGTATTTT. The V call is TRBV5-1, the J call TRBJ2-3; tentatively, D is TRBD1 (5 bases). CDR1 and CDR2 from the germline V gene are SGHRS and YFSETQ. V lost 4 bases and J 3 bases, leaving 15 bases between the germline ends. The CDR3 totals 15 residues.

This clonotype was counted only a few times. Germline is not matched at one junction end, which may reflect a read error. CDR3 region: CTSSPTGTGRNTF. CDR3 nucleotide sequence: TGTACCAGCAGCCCGACCGGGACAGGACGAAACACCTTC. The chain uses TRBV7-3 and TRBJ1-2; 8 nucleotides agree with TRBD1. The germline CDR1 and CDR2 sequences are SGHTA and FQGTGA. This CDR3 region has 13 residues.

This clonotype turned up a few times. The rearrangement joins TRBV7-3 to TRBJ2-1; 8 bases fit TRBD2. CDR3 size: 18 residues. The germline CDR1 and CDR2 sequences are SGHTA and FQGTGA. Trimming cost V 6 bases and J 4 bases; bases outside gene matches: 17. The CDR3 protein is CASRPSGPLAGPYNEQFF. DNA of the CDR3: TGTGCCAGCAGGCCCTCCGGCCCTTTAGCGGGACCTTACAATGAGCAGTTCTTC.

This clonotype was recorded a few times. The CDR3 is CSARGREQETQYF. CDR3 nucleotides: TGCAGTGCTAGGGGCAGGGAACAAGAGACCCAGTACTTC. This chain connects TRBV20-1 to TRBJ2-5; tentative D call: TRBD1 (5 bases). The CDR3 has 13 amino acids. The germline V gene has CDR1 DFQATT and CDR2 SNEGSKA (reference sequence). Trimming left V 3 bases short and J 2 bases short, with 10 bases between.

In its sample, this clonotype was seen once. CDR3 region: CATSAGGNTEAFF. The CDR3, as DNA: TGTGCCACCAGTGCAGGTGGAAACACTGAAGCTTTCTTT. This rearrangement joins TRBV24-1 to TRBJ1-1; D is uncertain. The CDR3 consists of 13 residues. Germline V gives CDR1 KGHDR, CDR2 SFDVKD. The ends were cut back, 5 bases at V and 2 bases at J, with 8 bases in the middle.

CDR3 in amino acids: CASSRRGGAPDTQYF. CDR3 DNA sequence: TGTGCCAGCAGCCGCCGGGGGGGGGCTCCCGATACGCAGTATTTT. The V and J genes are TRBV11-2 and TRBJ2-3; 8 nucleotides align to TRBD2. The germline V gene encodes CDR1 SGHAT and CDR2 FQNNGV. This CDR3 is 15 amino acids long. Germline trimming cut 5 bases from V and 6 bases from J; bases unmatched to any gene: 10.

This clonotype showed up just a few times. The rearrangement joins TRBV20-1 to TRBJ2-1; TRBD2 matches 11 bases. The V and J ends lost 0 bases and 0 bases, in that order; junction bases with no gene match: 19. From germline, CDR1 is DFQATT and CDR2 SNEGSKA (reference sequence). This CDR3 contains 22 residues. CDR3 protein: CSARDSPLTSGASLRSYNEQFF. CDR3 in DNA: TGCAGTGCTAGAGATTCCCCGCTGACTAGCGGGGCTAGTTTGCGCTCCTACAATGAGCAGTTCTTC.

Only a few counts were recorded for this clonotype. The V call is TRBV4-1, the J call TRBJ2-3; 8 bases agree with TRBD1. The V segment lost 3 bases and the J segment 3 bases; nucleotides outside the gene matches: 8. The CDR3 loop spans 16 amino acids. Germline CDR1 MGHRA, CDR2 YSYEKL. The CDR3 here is CASSHPWTGSTDTQYF. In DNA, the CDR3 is TGCGCCAGCAGCCACCCCTGGACAGGGTCAACAGATACGCAGTATTTT.

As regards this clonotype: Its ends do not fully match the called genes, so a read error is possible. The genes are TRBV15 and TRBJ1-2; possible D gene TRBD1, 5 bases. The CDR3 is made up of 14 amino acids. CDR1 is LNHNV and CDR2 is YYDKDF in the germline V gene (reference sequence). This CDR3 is CATSRDKWGYGHTF. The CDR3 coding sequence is TGTGCCACCAGCAGAGATAAGTGGGGCTATGGCCACACCTTC.

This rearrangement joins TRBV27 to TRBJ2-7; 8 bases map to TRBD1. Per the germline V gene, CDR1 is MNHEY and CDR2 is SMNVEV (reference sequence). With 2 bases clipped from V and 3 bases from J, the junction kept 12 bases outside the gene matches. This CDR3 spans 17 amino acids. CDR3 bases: TGTGCCAGCAGTTTAATGTCGGGGACAGGCCCCTTCTACGAGCAGTACTTC. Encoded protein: CASSLMSGTGPFYEQYF.